Listed here are 11 T cell receptor beta chains from one sample, sequenced in a study of blood T cells in healthy people across ages. It was with a sample-barcoded 5' primer and a J-beta primer mix that a second PCR of roughly 6 to 12 cycles was run. TCRdb used MiXCR to reprocess the 5' RACE reads, holding one entry per CDR3 protein. This table holds about 730,000 distinct CDR3 sequences, 43% found once. Sequencing input: blood. The receptor set was obtained from a woman aged 55-70 years in good health.

The table lists this clonotype with a few counts. The V and J genes are TRBV20-1 and TRBJ1-1; 9 positions match TRBD1. From germline, CDR1 is DFQATT and CDR2 SNEGSKA (reference sequence). The trim removed 1 base at V and 5 bases at J, leaving 5 bases unmatched. This CDR3 contains 14 residues. The CDR3 nucleotides are TGCAGTGCTAGAGCCACAGGGGGCTGGACTGAAGCTTTCTTT. As protein: CSARATGGWTEAFF.

This clonotype has only a few counts. The rearrangement links TRBV7-8 to TRBJ1-3; no definite D call. Germline CDR1 SGHVS, CDR2 FQNEAQ. V lost 1 base and J 1 base, leaving 11 bases between the germline ends. CDR3 size: 16 residues. DNA for the CDR3: TGTGCCAGCAGCTTAGTTCCGGGTAGTTCTGGAAACACCATATATTTT. It translates to CASSLVPGSSGNTIYF.

J is TRBJ1-5 and V is TRBV15; a possible D gene is TRBD1 (5 bases). From germline, CDR1 is LNHNV and CDR2 YYDKDF (reference sequence). The CDR3 length is 14 residues. V was pared by 6 bases and J by 4 bases, with 13 bases between. The CDR3: CATRETGGNQPQHF. In DNA form, the CDR3 reads TGTGCCACCAGGGAAACGGGGGGGAATCAGCCCCAGCATTTT.

The sample holds one count of this clonotype. At one boundary the junction diverges from the germline segment, which might be a read error. The J gene is TRBJ2-1, the V gene TRBV6-5, with a possible D match to TRBD2 (6 bases). CDR3 length equals 16 residues. Germline CDR1 reads MNHEY; CDR2 reads SVGAGI. CDR3 bases: TGTGCCGGCAGCCCTGATTTCGGGAGATCCTACAATGAGCAGTTCTTC. It translates to CAGSPDFGRSYNEQFF.

The gene calls are TRBV4-2 and TRBJ2-4, with 14 bases that match TRBD2. Germline V gives CDR1 LGHNA, CDR2 YNFKEQ. The CDR3 covers 18 residues. Losses at the gene ends were 0 bases for V and 6 bases for J; bases not matched to a gene: 7. The CDR3 spells CASSQELSGLAGGNIQYF. The CDR3 DNA is TGTGCCAGCAGCCAAGAACTATCTGGACTAGCGGGAGGAAACATTCAGTACTTC.

In this sample, this clonotype turned up a few times. This chain links TRBV5-1 with TRBJ2-5; D ambiguous. The CDR3 consists of 15 residues. Trimming stripped 4 bases from V and 5 bases from J, with 18 bases between. Looked up from germline, CDR1 is SGHRS and CDR2 is YFSETQ. CDR3 sequence (DNA): TGCGCCAGCAGCCGAGTCGGCCAGCCAAGGGAGACCCAGTACTTC. Its protein product is CASSRVGQPRETQYF. The full variable domain, rest sourced from reference TRBV5-1 and TRBJ2-5, is KAGVTQTPRYLIKTRGQQVTLSCSPISGHRSVSWYQQTPGQGLQFLFEYFSETQRNKGNFPGRFSGRQFSNSRSEMNVSTLELGDSALYLCASSRVGQPRETQYFGPGTRLLVL.

Note on this clonotype: Being one base from a much bigger clone, this may be a read error. The chain couples TRBV28 to TRBJ2-1, with no clear D. Germline assignment: CDR1 MDHEN and CDR2 SYDVKM. The CDR3 spans 11 residues. The CDR3 sequence: CASGLWGEQFF. CDR3 in DNA: TGTGCCAGCGGTTTATGGGGTGAGCAGTTCTTC.

The J gene is TRBJ2-7, the V gene TRBV11-3; D is possibly TRBD1 (6 bases). This CDR3 spans 13 amino acids. Germline V lookup: CDR1 SGHNT, CDR2 YENEEA. The V gene lost 3 bases and the J gene lost 5 bases, with 11 bases spanning the gap. DNA for the CDR3: TGTGCCAGCAGCTTTAACAGGGACCACGAGCAGTACTTC. This gives the protein CASSFNRDHEQYF.

The count of this clonotype is one. V and J are TRBV5-1 and TRBJ2-3; 12 bases fit TRBD2. This CDR3 is built from 15 residues. Trimming cost V 5 bases and J 5 bases; bases outside gene matches: 6. Germline CDR1 is SGHRS and CDR2 is YFSETQ. Written as DNA, the CDR3 is TGCGCCAGCAGTTCACTAGCGGGAGGAGAAGATACGCAGTATTTT. It yields the protein CASSSLAGGEDTQYF.

The chain has TRBV20-1 and TRBJ2-7, with 10 nucleotides matching TRBD1. Germline loops: CDR1 DFQATT, CDR2 SNEGSKA (reference sequence). This CDR3 is 15 amino acids long. V lost 0 bases to trimming and J lost 4 bases; unmatched junction nucleotides: 6. CDR3: CSARDRDRGWYEQYF. The CDR3 nucleotides are TGCAGTGCTAGAGACCGGGACAGGGGTTGGTACGAGCAGTACTTC.

The rearrangement uses TRBV20-1 and TRBJ1-2; D possibly corresponds to TRBD1 (6 bases). The CDR3 has 14 amino acids. Per germline, CDR1 DFQATT and CDR2 SNEGSKA (reference sequence). The V and J ends lost 5 bases and 8 bases respectively, with 21 bases between them. The CDR3 sequence is CSALGGISGKGYTF. The DNA for the CDR3 is TGCAGTGCTCTAGGGGGAATCAGCGGGAAGGGCTACACCTTC.